This is a list of T cell receptor beta chains from one sample in a study of T cell responses to AZD1222 COVID-19 vaccine. TCRdb keeps only in-frame clones here, not all; method: immunoSEQ multiplex PCR. This sample has roughly 180,000 clones, with about 91% found just once. Sequencing used peripheral blood, obtained on day 0 of AZD1222 vaccination. These receptors came from an adult in good health. Both conserved end residues are part of each CDR3. A D gene is named only where the DNA matches it firmly. For some rows the clone size is stated as once, few or many, or as a class when expanded; others skip it.

V gene	J gene	clone size	D gene	CDR3 DNA	CDR3 protein
TRBV19	TRBJ2-7	.	TRBD1	TGTGCCAGTAGAGACAGGGTAACCTACGAGCAGTACTTC	CASRDRVTYEQYF
TRBV5-1	TRBJ1-5	.	.	TGCGCCAGCAGCTTGGAGGGGCATCAGCCCCAGCATTTT	CASSLEGHQPQHF
TRBV20-1	TRBJ2-3	.	.	TGCAGTGCTAGTCTAGGGCGGACTGGGCAGTATTTT	CSASLGRTGQYF
TRBV9	TRBJ1-5	.	TRBD1	TGTGCCAGCAGCCCGGGACAGGGCGATCAGCCCCAGCATTTT	CASSPGQGDQPQHF
TRBV21-1	TRBJ2-6	once	.	TGTGCCAGCAGCCATAACTCGGAGACAAGCTCTGGGGCCAACGTCCTGACTTTC	CASSHNSETSSGANVLTF
TRBV15	TRBJ2-2	.	.	TGTGCCACCAGCAGCGCAGGCGGGCCCACCGGGGAGCTGTTTTTT	CATSSAGGPTGELFF
TRBV11-3	TRBJ2-1	.	.	TGTGCCAGCAGCTTAGAAGGATGGGGTAGTAATAGTGAGCAGTTCTTC	CASSLEGWGSNSEQFF
TRBV7-2	TRBJ1-1	.	TRBD1	TGTGCCAGCAGCTTAACATCCTCAGGGGGGAGCACTGAAGCTTTCTTT	CASSLTSSGGSTEAFF
TRBV11-2	TRBJ1-1	once	.	TGTGCCAGCAGCTCCCGGGGCACAGGGCACACTGAAGCTTTCTTT	CASSSRGTGHTEAFF
TRBV9	TRBJ1-1	.	TRBD1	TGTGCCAGCAGCTCCCGGACAGGGGGCCTTATGAACACTGAAGCTTTCTTT	CASSSRTGGLMNTEAFF
TRBV10-2	TRBJ2-6	once	.	TGCGCCAGCAGTGCCGGGACGTCATACTCTGGGGCCAACGTCCTGACTTTC	CASSAGTSYSGANVLTF
TRBV5-1	TRBJ1-2	.	.	TGCGCCAGCAGCTGGGGGGGTGACTATGGCTACACCTTC	CASSWGGDYGYTF
TRBV6-5	TRBJ1-2	.	.	TGTGCCAGCAGTCCCGGGGAGGGGTTCGGCTACACCTTC	CASSPGEGFGYTF
TRBV6-1	TRBJ2-7	.	TRBD2	TGTGCCAGCAGGGACTTAGCGGGGGGCCCGGTCGAGCAGTACTTC	CASRDLAGGPVEQYF
TRBV6-5	TRBJ1-2	.	.	TGTGCCAGCAGTTACTCGACTGAGAACTATGGCTACACCTTC	CASSYSTENYGYTF
TRBV28	TRBJ2-7	.	TRBD2	TGTGCCACTTGGGGGGGGAGCTACGAGCAGTACTTC	CATWGGSYEQYF
TRBV3-1/TRBV3-2	TRBJ2-4	.	.	TGTGCCAGCAGCCCAATGGTCGGGGCGAGCAAAAACATTCAGTACTTC	CASSPMVGASKNIQYF
TRBV5-4	TRBJ2-3	.	TRBD1	TGTGCCAGCAGCCCCTACGGGACAGGGAGCACAGATACGCAGTATTTT	CASSPYGTGSTDTQYF
TRBV7-9	TRBJ2-2	.	TRBD2	TGTGCCAGCAGCTCCCGGACTAGCAGTAACACCGGGGAGCTGTTTTTT	CASSSRTSSNTGELFF
TRBV28	TRBJ1-5	.	TRBD1	TGTGCCAGCAGTCTTCAAAGGGACAGGGAATATCGCAATCAGCCCCAGCATTTT	CASSLQRDREYRNQPQHF
TRBV24-1	TRBJ2-1	.	TRBD2	TGTGCCACCAGTGATAGCGGGAGGGTGGCAAATGAGCAGTTCTTC	CATSDSGRVANEQFF
TRBV5-1	TRBJ2-7	.	.	TGCGCCAGCAGCTTTACTAGCTCCTACGAGCAGTACTTC	CASSFTSSYEQYF
TRBV30	TRBJ1-5	.	.	TGTGCCTGGAGTGGTACCCGGGTTCAGCCCCAGCATTTT	CAWSGTRVQPQHF
TRBV4-3	TRBJ1-1	.	.	TGCGCCAGCAGCACCGAAGGCAAGGAGCTGAACACTGAAGCTTTCTTT	CASSTEGKELNTEAFF
TRBV6-1	TRBJ1-2	once	TRBD1	TGTGCCAGCAGTGAGTCGGACAGGGCCTATGGCTACACCTTC	CASSESDRAYGYTF
TRBV10-1	TRBJ1-2	.	TRBD1	TGCGCCAGAACTAGACAGGGACCCATCTATGGCTACACCTTC	CARTRQGPIYGYTF
TRBV7-9	TRBJ1-1	.	.	TGTGCCAGCAGCTTCCAATCACTACCCGAAGCTTTCTTT	CASSFQSLPEAFF
TRBV7-8	TRBJ1-5	.	.	TGTGCCAGCAGCTTAGGAAATCAGCCCCAGCATTTT	CASSLGNQPQHF
TRBV24-1	TRBJ2-6	.	.	TGTGCCACCAGTGACAGCGCTTTAGCTGGGGCCAACGTCCTGACTTTC	CATSDSALAGANVLTF
TRBV6-5	TRBJ1-1	.	TRBD1	TGTGCCAGCGCTTCGACAGGGGGGAGGACTGAAGCTTTCTTT	CASASTGGRTEAFF
TRBV15	TRBJ1-2	.	.	TGTGCCACCAGCAGAGATCACAGAGGCTACACCTTC	CATSRDHRGYTF
TRBV18	TRBJ1-1	.	TRBD1	TGTGCCAGCTCACCCGGACAGGGTGGCACTGAAGCTTTCTTT	CASSPGQGGTEAFF
TRBV5-1	TRBJ2-2	.	TRBD1	TGCGCCAGCAGCTGGAGGACAGGGGACACCGGGGAGCTGTTTTTT	CASSWRTGDTGELFF
TRBV5-1	TRBJ2-7	.	.	TGCGCCAGCAGGAATAATCCGGGACACCTCTACGAGCAGTACTTC	CASRNNPGHLYEQYF
TRBV6-2/TRBV6-3	TRBJ2-1	.	.	TGTGCCAGCAGTTACTCGATTATTAGCCTCGGGGGCCCGCAGTTCTTC	CASSYSIISLGGPQFF
TRBV5-1	TRBJ1-5	.	TRBD1	TGCGCCAGCAGCTTAGCCGTTCCGGGACAGGGGTACAATCAGCCCCAGCATTTT	CASSLAVPGQGYNQPQHF
TRBV9	TRBJ1-1	.	.	TGTGCCAGCAGCGTAGTAGGCTCTTTGAACACTGAAGCTTTCTTT	CASSVVGSLNTEAFF
TRBV4-1	TRBJ1-5	.	TRBD1	TGCGCCAGCAGCCAAGACCGGCAGGGGGCAAGAAATCAGCCCCAGCATTTT	CASSQDRQGARNQPQHF
TRBV10-2	TRBJ2-4	.	.	TGCGCCAGCACCGAGACAGCCAAAAACATTCAGTACTTC	CASTETAKNIQYF
TRBV9	TRBJ1-3	.	.	TGTGCCAGCAGCGTAGAACAACTCTACTCTGGAAACACCATATATTTT	CASSVEQLYSGNTIYF
TRBV28	TRBJ2-7	.	TRBD2	TGTGCCAGCAGTATACTCCTTGGGACTAGCGGGAATTACGAGCAGTACTTC	CASSILLGTSGNYEQYF